This T cell receptor (beta chain) was recorded in a study of blood T cell repertoires in COVID-19. Overall study: Sources were T cells, B-cell-depleted T cells, or PBMCs; the material itself was cDNA or gDNA.

With 1 base removed from V and 7 bases from J, the gap between germline ends came to 2 bases. This CDR3 is 11 amino acids long. Looked up from germline, CDR1 is LGHDT and CDR2 is YNNKEL (reference sequence). Assay: immunoSEQ multiplex PCR; the TCRdb copy retains only in-frame clones and omits some. The table lists about 73,000 clones, roughly three quarters of them singletons. Enrolled during active infection, Seattle patients were then followed longitudinally. The chain couples TRBV3-1 (or the pseudogene TRBV3-2) to TRBJ2-1; no reliable D call. Sequencing used peripheral blood. The receptor was isolated from a man in his 70s with COVID-19, enrolled during active disease. The CDR3 loop reads CASSQANEQFF. CDR3 nucleotides: TGTGCCAGCAGCCAAGCTAATGAGCAGTTCTTC.